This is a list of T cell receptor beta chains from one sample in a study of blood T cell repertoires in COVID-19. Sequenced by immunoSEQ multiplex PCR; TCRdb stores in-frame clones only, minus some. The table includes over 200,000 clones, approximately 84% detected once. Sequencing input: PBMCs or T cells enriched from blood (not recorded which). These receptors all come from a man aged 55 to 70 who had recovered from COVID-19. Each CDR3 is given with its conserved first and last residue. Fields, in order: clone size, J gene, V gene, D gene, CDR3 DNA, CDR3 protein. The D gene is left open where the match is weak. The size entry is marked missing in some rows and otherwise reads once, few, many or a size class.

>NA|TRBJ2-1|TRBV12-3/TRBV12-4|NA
TGTGCCAGCAGTTTCAGTGGGCGCCCTGAGCAGTTCTTC
CASSFSGRPEQFF
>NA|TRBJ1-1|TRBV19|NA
TGTGCCAGTAGTGTCGACAGGCTTAACACTGAAGCTTTCTTT
CASSVDRLNTEAFF
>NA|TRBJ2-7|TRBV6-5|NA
TGTGCCATCCAGACAGCGTTTGGCTACGAGCAGTACTTC
CAIQTAFGYEQYF
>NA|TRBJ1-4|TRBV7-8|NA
TGTGCCAGCAGCTTACAGGGCCGGGGGAGTGAAAAACTGTTTTTT
CASSLQGRGSEKLFF
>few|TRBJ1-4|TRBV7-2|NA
TGTGCCAGCAGCCCCGGGACTCAATCGTCAAAACTGTTTTTT
CASSPGTQSSKLFF
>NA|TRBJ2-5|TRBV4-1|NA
TGCGCCAGCAGTGCTGACGGACACCCTGGGGAGACCCAGTACTTC
CASSADGHPGETQYF
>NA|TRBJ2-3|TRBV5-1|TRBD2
TGCGCCAGCAGCTTGACGGTAGCGGGGATCACAGATACGCAGTATTTT
CASSLTVAGITDTQYF
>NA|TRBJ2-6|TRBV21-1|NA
TGTGCCACCAGGGCGATAACAGGGACCGGCTCTGGGGCCAACGTCCTGACTTTC
CATRAITGTGSGANVLTF
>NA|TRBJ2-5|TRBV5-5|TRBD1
TGTGCCAGCAGCCCCACAGGGGGTGTTTGGAGTGAGACCCAGTACTTC
CASSPTGGVWSETQYF
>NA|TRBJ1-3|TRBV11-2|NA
TGTGCCAGCAGCTTATCAGGGGCCTCTGGAAACACCATATATTTT
CASSLSGASGNTIYF
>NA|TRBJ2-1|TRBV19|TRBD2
TGTGCCAGTAGCTTACTAGCGGGGAAAAACAATGAGCAGTTCTTC
CASSLLAGKNNEQFF
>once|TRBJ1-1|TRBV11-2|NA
TGTGCCAGCAGCAACAGGAACACTGAAGCTTTCTTT
CASSNRNTEAFF
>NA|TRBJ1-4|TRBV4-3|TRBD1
TGCGCCAGCAGCCATTGGACAGGGGATGAAAAACTGTTTTTT
CASSHWTGDEKLFF
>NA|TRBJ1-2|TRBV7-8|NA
TGTGCCAGCAGCTTAGCGGGCACATATGGCTACACCTTC
CASSLAGTYGYTF
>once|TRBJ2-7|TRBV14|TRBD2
TGTGCCAGCAGCCAGCGCGGGGGGGTGGTGGGGTCCTACGAGCAGTACTTC
CASSQRGGVVGSYEQYF
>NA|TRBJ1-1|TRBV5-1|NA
TGCGCCAGCAGCTTGGGCGCGGGAAAGAACACTGAAGCTTTCTTT
CASSLGAGKNTEAFF
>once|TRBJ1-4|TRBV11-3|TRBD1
TGTGCCAGCAGCTTACCCCAAGGGGCGGGACAGGGTAGTGAAAAACTGTTTTTT
CASSLPQGAGQGSEKLFF
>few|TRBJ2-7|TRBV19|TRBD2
TGTGCCAGTAGTTCCAGCGGACTAGCGGGGAGCTACGAGCAGTACTTC
CASSSSGLAGSYEQYF
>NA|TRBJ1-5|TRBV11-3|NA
TGTGCCAGCAGCCGCACAGGGAGGCCCCAGCATTTT
CASSRTGRPQHF
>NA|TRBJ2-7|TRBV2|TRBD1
TGTGCCAGCAGCAGGGAACAGGGGGATCACGAGCAGTACTTC
CASSREQGDHEQYF
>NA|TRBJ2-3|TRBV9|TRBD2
TGTGCCAGCAGCGTAGCGTTGCGGGGGGTAACAGATACGCAGTATTTT
CASSVALRGVTDTQYF
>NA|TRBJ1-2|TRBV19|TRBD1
TGTGCCAGTAGTATGAAACAGGGGCGCTTCTCTGGCTACACCTTC
CASSMKQGRFSGYTF
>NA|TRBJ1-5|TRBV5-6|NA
TGTGCCAGCAGCTTGAGAGATAGCAATCAGCCCCAGCATTTT
CASSLRDSNQPQHF
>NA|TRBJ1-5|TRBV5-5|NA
TGTGCCAGCAGCTCGGCAACAGGTTTGCAGCCCCAGCATTTT
CASSSATGLQPQHF
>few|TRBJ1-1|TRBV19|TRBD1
TGTGCCAGCCAAACACAGGGGGGTGCTGAAGCTTTCTTT
CASQTQGGAEAFF
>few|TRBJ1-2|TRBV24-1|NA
TGTGCCACCAGTGATTCCACAGGAGTCGGTCGCTATGGCTACACCTTC
CATSDSTGVGRYGYTF
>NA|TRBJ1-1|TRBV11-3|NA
TGTGCCAGCAGGGGGGAGGCCGACCGGGCTTTCTTT
CASRGEADRAFF
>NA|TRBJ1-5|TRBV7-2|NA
TGTGCCAGCAGCTTAATCGGGCAGGGGAATCAGCCCCAGCATTTT
CASSLIGQGNQPQHF
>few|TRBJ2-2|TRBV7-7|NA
TGTGCTAGCAGCCTACGACTCGGCGACTCGAACACCGGGGAGCTGTTTTTT
CASSLRLGDSNTGELFF
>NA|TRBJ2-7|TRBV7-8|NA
TGTGCCAGCAGCCCGGACTTCAACTCCTACGAGCAGTACTTC
CASSPDFNSYEQYF
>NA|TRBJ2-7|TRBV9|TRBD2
TGTGCCAGCAGCGTAGTTAGCGGGGCAGGGGAGCAGTACTTC
CASSVVSGAGEQYF